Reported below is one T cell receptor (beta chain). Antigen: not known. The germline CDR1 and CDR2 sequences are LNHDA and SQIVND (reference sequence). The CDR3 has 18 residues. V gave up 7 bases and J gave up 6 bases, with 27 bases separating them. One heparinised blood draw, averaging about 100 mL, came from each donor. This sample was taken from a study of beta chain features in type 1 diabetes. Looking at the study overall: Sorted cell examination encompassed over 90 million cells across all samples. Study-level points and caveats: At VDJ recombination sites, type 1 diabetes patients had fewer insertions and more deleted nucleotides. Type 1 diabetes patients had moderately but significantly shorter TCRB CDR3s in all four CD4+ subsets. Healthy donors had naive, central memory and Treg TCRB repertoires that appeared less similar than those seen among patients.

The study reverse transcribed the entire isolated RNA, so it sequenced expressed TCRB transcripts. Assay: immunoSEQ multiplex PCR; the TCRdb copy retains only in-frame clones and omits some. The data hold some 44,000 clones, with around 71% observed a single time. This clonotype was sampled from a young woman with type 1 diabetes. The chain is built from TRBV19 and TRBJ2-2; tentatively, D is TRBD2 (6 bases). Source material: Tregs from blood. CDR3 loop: CASTWYGTPGPFAGELFF. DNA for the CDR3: TGTGCCAGTACCTGGTATGGGACTCCAGGGCCCTTCGCCGGGGAGCTGTTTTTT.